This is a list of T cell receptor beta chains from one sample in a study of blood T cell repertoires in COVID-19. The table came from immunoSEQ multiplex PCR; TCRdb's copy has only in-frame clones and leaves some out. The sample has 200,000 to 250,000 clones; around four fifths are singletons. The material sequenced was peripheral blood. These receptors were collected from a man in his thirties or forties who had recovered from COVID-19. Both conserved end residues are part of each CDR3. The D gene is left open where the match is weak. Size tells how often a clone was seen (once, few, many) or the class of an expanded clone, and some rows leave it out.

clone_size j_call d_call v_call cdr3_aa cdr3_nt
few TRBJ1-4 - TRBV6-1 CASSEPALHRQKLFF TGTGCCAGCAGTGAACCGGCTTTGCACAGGCAAAAACTGTTTTTT
- TRBJ1-3 - TRBV29-1 CSVVWFEDSGNTIYF TGCAGCGTTGTCTGGTTTGAGGACTCTGGAAACACCATATATTTT
- TRBJ1-2 - TRBV18 CASSPQGRYGYTF TGTGCCAGCTCACCTCAGGGGCGTTATGGCTACACCTTC
- TRBJ1-6 - TRBV28 CASSSVQGNSPLHF TGTGCCAGCAGTTCAGTGCAGGGTAATTCACCCCTCCACTTT
- TRBJ2-1 - TRBV6-5 CACSPTSYNEQFF TGTGCCTGCTCCCCGACTTCCTACAATGAGCAGTTCTTC
- TRBJ2-2 TRBD2 TRBV5-4 CASSPGLDSGELFF TGTGCCAGCAGCCCGGGACTAGATAGCGGGGAGCTGTTTTTT
- TRBJ1-1 - TRBV11-2 CASSLGSRERRTEAFF TGTGCCAGCAGCTTAGGATCGAGGGAAAGGAGGACTGAAGCTTTCTTT
few TRBJ2-5 TRBD2 TRBV9 CASSVLAGEQETQYF TGTGCCAGCAGCGTACTAGCGGGGGAGCAAGAGACCCAGTACTTC
- TRBJ2-2 TRBD2 TRBV2 CASLMLTSGVAGELFF TGTGCCAGCCTGATGTTGACTAGCGGCGTGGCCGGGGAGCTGTTTTTT
- TRBJ1-2 - TRBV18 CASSPTAGESYGYTF TGTGCCAGCTCACCAACGGCCGGAGAATCCTATGGCTACACCTTC
once TRBJ1-1 - TRBV19 CASSLGQKNTEAFF TGTGCCAGTAGTTTAGGACAAAAGAACACTGAAGCTTTCTTT
- TRBJ1-2 TRBD1 TRBV24-1 CATGDSQTGGYTF TGTGCCACCGGGGACAGCCAGACGGGGGGCTACACCTTC
- TRBJ1-6 - TRBV11-2 CASSLALRNNSPLHF TGTGCCAGCAGCTTAGCCCTCAGGAATAATTCACCCCTCCACTTT
- TRBJ1-4 TRBD1 TRBV12-5 CASGTGQGDEKLFF TGTGCTAGTGGTACGGGACAGGGAGATGAAAAACTGTTTTTT
- TRBJ1-3 TRBD1 TRBV29-1 CSVRDRGGDTIYF TGCAGCGTTCGGGACAGGGGAGGCGACACCATATATTTT
- TRBJ1-3 - TRBV7-9 CASSPSGGTSGNTIYF TGTGCCAGCAGCCCCTCGGGGGGGACCTCTGGAAACACCATATATTTT
many TRBJ2-3 - TRBV7-2 CASSPYTDTQYF TGTGCCAGCAGCCCTTATACAGATACGCAGTATTTT
- TRBJ1-1 TRBD1 TRBV20-1 CSASSLGQGIEAFF TGCAGTGCTAGTTCCCTCGGACAGGGTATTGAAGCTTTCTTT
- TRBJ2-3 TRBD1 TRBV19 CASSRQGVPDTQYF TGTGCCAGTAGTAGACAGGGAGTCCCGGATACGCAGTATTTT
- TRBJ2-3 - TRBV7-2 CASSLVAGSDTQYF TGTGCCAGCAGCTTAGTGGCAGGGTCAGATACGCAGTATTTT
- TRBJ2-7 TRBD1 TRBV7-8 CASSIGTVYEQYF TGTGCCAGCAGCATCGGGACAGTCTACGAGCAGTACTTC
- TRBJ2-7 TRBD1 TRBV6-5 CASSSLGDSAYEQYF TGTGCCAGCAGTTCCCTCGGGGACAGTGCCTACGAGCAGTACTTC
- TRBJ2-1 TRBD2 TRBV4-1 CASSQEGGSYNEQFF TGCGCCAGCAGCCAAGAGGGGGGGTCCTACAATGAGCAGTTCTTC
once TRBJ1-6 - TRBV3-1/TRBV3-2 CASSPQGVGGPYNSPLHF TGTGCCAGCAGCCCCCAAGGGGTCGGGGGTCCCTATAATTCACCCCTCCACTTT
few TRBJ1-3 TRBD1 TRBV6-5 CASSYSYRGQNTIYF TGTGCCAGCAGTTACTCTTACAGGGGGCAGAACACCATATATTTT
- TRBJ2-1 TRBD2 TRBV6-1 CASSVRGTSGTYNEQFF TGTGCCAGCAGTGTTAGGGGGACTAGCGGCACATACAATGAGCAGTTCTTC
once TRBJ2-5 TRBD2 TRBV6-1 CASSEPLTSGGGNLYF TGTGCCAGCAGTGAACCCCTGACTAGCGGGGGCGGCAATTTGTACTTC
- TRBJ1-6 TRBD1 TRBV7-2 CASSPRQGNNSPLHF TGTGCCAGCAGCCCCCGACAGGGGAATAATTCACCCCTCCACTTT
- TRBJ2-3 TRBD1 TRBV18 CASRETGAQYF TGTGCCAGCCGCGAGACAGGGGCGCAGTATTTT
few TRBJ2-7 TRBD2 TRBV4-2 CASSQDTGGGAYEQYF TGTGCCAGCAGCCAAGATACAGGCGGGGGGGCCTACGAGCAGTACTTC
- TRBJ2-3 TRBD1 TRBV10-3 CAISAQGASTDTQYF TGTGCCATCAGTGCACAGGGGGCCAGCACAGATACGCAGTATTTT
- TRBJ1-5 - TRBV10-3 CAISTEASNQPQHF TGTGCCATCAGCACGGAGGCTAGCAATCAGCCCCAGCATTTT
once TRBJ2-2 - TRBV5-1 CASSPRQGGTGELFF TGCGCCAGCAGCCCTCGACAGGGAGGAACCGGGGAGCTGTTTTTT
- TRBJ1-2 - TRBV6-5 CASGLETGGYTF TGTGCCAGCGGGTTGGAGACAGGAGGCTACACCTTC
- TRBJ1-4 TRBD1 TRBV28 CASSSSDRGAEKLFF TGTGCCAGCAGTTCCTCAGACAGGGGGGCTGAAAAACTGTTTTTT
- TRBJ2-5 TRBD1 TRBV5-4 CASSSRTGYQETQYF TGTGCCAGCAGCTCCAGGACAGGGTACCAAGAGACCCAGTACTTC
- TRBJ2-3 TRBD2 TRBV11-2 CASSNQAGPDTQYF TGTGCCAGCAGCAACCAAGCGGGGCCTGATACGCAGTATTTT
- TRBJ1-2 - TRBV13 CASSLGLVSDGYTF TGTGCCAGCAGCTTAGGCCTTGTTTCCGATGGCTACACCTTC
- TRBJ1-3 - TRBV12-3/TRBV12-4 CASHRVSGNTIYF TGTGCCAGCCACAGGGTCTCTGGAAACACCATATATTTT
- TRBJ1-3 TRBD1 TRBV9 CASSVGLDRDSGNTIYF TGTGCCAGCAGCGTTGGCCTTGACAGGGACTCTGGAAACACCATATATTTT
- TRBJ2-1 - TRBV11-2 CASSFARGAGNTEQFF TGTGCCAGCAGCTTCGCTCGGGGGGCCGGAAACACTGAGCAGTTCTTC
few TRBJ1-2 - TRBV3-1/TRBV3-2 CASSQLRIARGSAGYTF TGTGCCAGCAGCCAACTTCGCATCGCCCGGGGGTCAGCTGGCTACACCTTC
- TRBJ1-1 TRBD1 TRBV19 CASSPLGQLNTEAFF TGTGCCAGTAGTCCCCTGGGACAGCTGAACACTGAAGCTTTCTTT